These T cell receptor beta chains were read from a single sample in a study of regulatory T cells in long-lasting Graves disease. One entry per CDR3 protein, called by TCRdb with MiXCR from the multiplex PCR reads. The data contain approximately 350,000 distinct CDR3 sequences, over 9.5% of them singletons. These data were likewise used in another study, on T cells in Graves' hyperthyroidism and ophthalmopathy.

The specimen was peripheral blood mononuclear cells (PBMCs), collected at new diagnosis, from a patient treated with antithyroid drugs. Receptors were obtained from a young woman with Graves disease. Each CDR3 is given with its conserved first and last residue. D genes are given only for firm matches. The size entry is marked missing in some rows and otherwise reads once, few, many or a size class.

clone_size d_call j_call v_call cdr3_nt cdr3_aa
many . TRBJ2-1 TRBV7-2 TGTGCCAGCAGCTCCCCGCCCCTCGATGAGCAGTTCTTC CASSSPPLDEQFF
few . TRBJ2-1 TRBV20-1 TGCAGTGCTAGTCACCCTAATGAGCAGTTCTTC CSASHPNEQFF
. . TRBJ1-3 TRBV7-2 TGTGCCAGCAGCTTAGGCCCCCCTCCTTCCCGCCTGGGTGGAAACACCATATATTTT CASSLGPPPSRLGGNTIYF
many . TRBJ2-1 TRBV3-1 TGTGCCAGCAGCTGGACTTCCCGCTCCTACAATGAGCAGTTCTTC CASSWTSRSYNEQFF
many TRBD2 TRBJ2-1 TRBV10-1 TGCGCCAGCAGTGAGCTAGCGGGGGAGTGGTGGGATGAGCAGTTCTTC CASSELAGEWWDEQFF
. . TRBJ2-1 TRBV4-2 TGTGCCAGCAGCCAATTAGGGCTTGGTGGTGAGCAGTTCTTC CASSQLGLGGEQFF
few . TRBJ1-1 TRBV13 TGTGCCAGCAGCTTAGTTGGGGCCCCCACTGAAGCTTTCTTT CASSLVGAPTEAFF
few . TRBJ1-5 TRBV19 TGTGCCAGTAGTCTGGCCATCTATCAGCCCCAGCATTTT CASSLAIYQPQHF
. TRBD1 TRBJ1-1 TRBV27 TGTGCCAGCAGCTTCATGGGACAGGGGGTTACTGAAGCTTTCTTT CASSFMGQGVTEAFF
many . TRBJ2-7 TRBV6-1 TGTGCCAGCGAGTTTGGCGAAGCCTACGAGCAGTACTTC CASEFGEAYEQYF
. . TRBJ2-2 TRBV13 TGTGCCAGCAGCTTAGTCGGGGAAACGAACACCGGGGAGCTGTTTTTT CASSLVGETNTGELFF
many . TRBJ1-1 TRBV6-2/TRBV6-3 TGTGCCAGCAGTTTTAGGCCGAACACTGAAGCTTTCTTT CASSFRPNTEAFF